The 22 T cell receptor beta chains below were found in one sample sequenced in a study of CD8 T cell repertoires and HIV-1 epitope variants. No antigens are known for them. The repertoire was sequenced with immunoSEQ multiplex PCR; TCRdb's copy has only in-frame clones and lacks some. This sample yields some 5,600 clones, of which over 50% are seen a single time; approximately 47% belongs to the top ten. The specimen sequenced was cultured CD8+ T cells derived from PBMCs. The receptor set was obtained from a male donor with HIV.

The V and J genes are TRBV29-1 and TRBJ1-3; D ambiguous. Germline V gives CDR1 SQVTM, CDR2 ANQGSEA. The CDR3 spans 13 residues. With 4 bases removed from V and 0 bases from J, the gap between germline ends came to 7 bases. In nucleotides, the CDR3 is TGCAGCGTTGTACTTCCCTCTGGAAACACCATATATTTT. It translates to CSVVLPSGNTIYF.

This clone has just one count. The chain recombines TRBV19 with TRBJ1-6; D not certain. The germline V and J ends were trimmed by 7 bases and 0 bases, with 7 bases remaining between them. Per the germline V gene, CDR1 is LNHDA and CDR2 is SQIVND (reference sequence). The CDR3 covers 14 residues. For the CDR3, the DNA is TGTGCCAGTACTAAGAGCTCCTATAATTCACCCCTCCACTTT. Translating gives CASTKSSYNSPLHF.

This clone is large. This chain connects TRBV28 to TRBJ1-2; D gene uncertain. The CDR3 is 16 amino acids. Trimming cost V 5 bases and J 1 base, with 17 bases left between them. Germline CDR1 MDHEN, CDR2 SYDVKM. The CDR3 DNA sequence: TGTGCCAGCAGTCTCATGCCCCTGGACTATAACTATGGCTACACCTTC. Its translation: CASSLMPLDYNYGYTF.

The rearrangement uses TRBV27 and TRBJ2-5; no firm D call. In germline, CDR1 is MNHEY, CDR2 SMNVEV (reference sequence). The CDR3 length is 14 residues. V shed 5 bases and J shed 0 bases, with 10 bases lying between them. DNA of the CDR3: TGTGCCAGCAGTCTCGGACGGAACCAAGAGACCCAGTACTTC. Its translation: CASSLGRNQETQYF.

This clone is categorized as hyperexpanded. J is TRBJ2-7 and V is TRBV7-2, with TRBD1 matching 7 bases. The CDR3 runs 14 residues. V dropped 3 bases and J dropped 7; count of bases not matched to a gene: 9. Germline CDR1 SGHTA, CDR2 FQGNSA. The CDR3 loop is CASSLGQYLREQYF. CDR3 bases: TGTGCCAGCAGCTTGGGACAGTACCTTCGTGAGCAGTACTTC.

This rearrangement joins TRBV5-5 to TRBJ1-1; unclear D gene. CDR3 length equals 13 residues. The V gene's germline CDR1 is SGHKS and CDR2 YYEKEE (reference sequence). V gave up 0 bases and J gave up 3 bases, with 6 bases separating them. The CDR3 region has the DNA TGTGCCAGCAGCTTGGGGGTATACACTGAAGCTTTCTTT. Encoded protein: CASSLGVYTEAFF.

The CDR3 loop is CASSSGQALEVTEAFF. CDR3 DNA sequence: TGTGCCAGCAGCTCTGGACAAGCCCTAGAGGTCACTGAAGCTTTCTTT. This chain links TRBV7-9 with TRBJ1-1, with D possibly being TRBD1 (5 bases). The germline CDR1 and CDR2 sequences are SEHNR and FQNEAQ (reference sequence). Trimming removed 4 bases at V and 4 bases at J, with 19 bases between. The CDR3 consists of 16 residues.

The V gene is TRBV25-1, the J gene TRBJ1-2, with 11 bases that match TRBD1. V lost 7 bases to trimming and J lost 8 bases; unmatched junction nucleotides: 9. CDR1 and CDR2 (germline): MGHDK, SYGVNS. The CDR3 covers 14 residues. CDR3 loop: CASNTGQGARGYTF. The CDR3, as DNA: TGTGCCAGCAACACCGGACAGGGGGCGCGGGGCTACACCTTC.

CDR3 sequence reads: CASRVRLSYEQYF. The CDR3 nucleotides read TGTGCCAGCCGAGTCAGGTTATCCTACGAGCAGTACTTC. The chain carries TRBV2 and TRBJ2-7; the D is unclear. CDR1 and CDR2 (germline): SNHLY, FYNNEI. The length of the CDR3 is 13 residues. The V and J ends lost 8 bases and 1 base respectively, with 12 bases between them.

The table lists this clone with a count of one. The chain employs TRBV14 and TRBJ2-3; TRBD1 might be the D (6 bases). V was cut by 0 bases and J by 6 bases, with 16 bases left in between. The CDR3 runs 16 residues. The germline gives CDR1 SGHDN, CDR2 FVKESK. The CDR3 region is CASSQDSFGDTDTQYF. CDR3 sequence (DNA): TGTGCCAGCAGCCAAGATAGCTTCGGGGACACCGATACGCAGTATTTT.

A few counts support this clone. The rearrangement uses TRBV28 and TRBJ2-1, with D unclear. The CDR3 loop spans 14 amino acids. V lost 5 bases and J lost 6, with 14 bases in between. The germline CDR1 and CDR2 sequences are MDHEN and SYDVKM. CDR3: CASSKPLGFNEQFF. The DNA for the CDR3 is TGTGCCAGCAGTAAACCTCTAGGATTCAATGAGCAGTTCTTC.

The V and J genes are TRBV4-3 and TRBJ2-7, with 15 bases fitting TRBD2. Trimming cost V 5 bases and J 4 bases; bases outside gene matches: 3. There are 15 residues in the CDR3. Germline loops: CDR1 LGHNA, CDR2 YSLEER. Here the CDR3 reads CASSMGTSGGYEQYF. CDR3 DNA sequence: TGCGCCAGCAGCATGGGGACTAGCGGGGGGTACGAGCAGTACTTC.

This chain links TRBV30 with TRBJ1-4; no firm D call. This CDR3 has 13 residues. V lost 2 bases to trimming and J lost 0 bases, with 4 bases between them. Germline loops: CDR1 GTSNPN, CDR2 SVGIG (reference sequence). The CDR3 here is CAWSHATNEKLFF. CDR3 DNA sequence: TGTGCCTGGAGTCATGCAACTAATGAAAAACTGTTTTTT.

This clone is hyperexpanded in the sample. The rearrangement joins TRBV28 to TRBJ1-2; D uncertain. From germline, CDR1 is MDHEN and CDR2 SYDVKM. The CDR3 runs to 16 residues. The V gene lost 8 bases and the J gene lost 1 base, with 20 bases spanning the gap. The CDR3: CASGLYPLDLNYGYTF. CDR3 bases: TGTGCCAGCGGCTTATATCCCTTGGACCTTAACTATGGCTACACCTTC.

The chain couples TRBV28 to TRBJ2-5; 9 bases align to TRBD2. The germline V gene has CDR1 MDHEN and CDR2 SYDVKM. This CDR3 is 18 amino acids long. Trimming at V came to 6 bases and at J to 4 bases, leaving 18 bases not matched to a gene. CDR3 protein: CASRPLGAAGGLSETQYF. The CDR3, as DNA: TGTGCCAGCAGACCCCTCGGGGCGGCGGGGGGGCTCTCAGAGACCCAGTACTTC. Together with reference TRBV28 and TRBJ2-5, the CDR3 gives the full variable domain: DVKVTQSSRYLVKRTGEKVFLECVQDMDHENMFWYRQDPGLGLRLIYFSYDVKMKEKGDIPEGYSVSREKKERFSLILESASTNQTSMYLCASRPLGAAGGLSETQYFGPGTRLLVL.

This clone was counted between two and nine times. The V call is TRBV28, the J call TRBJ1-4; TRBD1 agrees at 8 bases. In germline, CDR1 is MDHEN, CDR2 SYDVKM. The V segment lost 0 bases and the J segment 7 bases; nucleotides outside the gene matches: 7. This CDR3 has 16 residues. The CDR3 is CASSLWDRVEGEKLFF. CDR3 DNA sequence: TGTGCCAGCAGTTTATGGGACAGGGTCGAAGGTGAAAAACTGTTTTTT.

This clone was observed a handful of times. The chain recombines TRBV4-2 with TRBJ2-7, with D tentatively TRBD1 (6 bases). Trimming took 2 bases from V and 5 from J, leaving 13 bases between them. The germline V gene has CDR1 LGHNA and CDR2 YNFKEQ. The CDR3 has 14 amino acids. DNA for the CDR3: TGTGCCAGCAGCCAAACAGGGAGTGAGAACGAGCAGTACTTC. Its translation is CASSQTGSENEQYF.

The chain uses TRBV19 and TRBJ2-1; 7 nucleotides line up with TRBD1. The V gene end was trimmed by 7 bases and the J gene end by 2 bases; junction bases not matched to a gene: 5. Germline CDR1 is LNHDA and CDR2 is SQIVND (reference sequence). The length of the CDR3 is 14 residues. CDR3 in DNA: TGTGCCAGTACCCCGGGACAGACCTACAATGAGCAGTTCTTC. The encoded protein is CASTPGQTYNEQFF.

CDR3 residues: CASSPLSGATYEQYF. CDR3 DNA: TGTGCCAGCAGTCCCCTGTCGGGAGCTACCTACGAGCAGTACTTC. The chain combines TRBV27 with TRBJ2-7; D may be TRBD2 (6 bases). Trimming removed 5 bases at V and 2 bases at J, with 16 bases between. CDR3 length equals 15 residues. Germline V gene sequence: CDR1 MNHEY, CDR2 SMNVEV (reference sequence).

In this sample, this clone turned up a few times. This chain connects TRBV6-5 to TRBJ2-1; TRBD2 agrees at 7 bases. Germline V gene sequence: CDR1 MNHEY, CDR2 SVGAGI. This CDR3 contains 16 residues. Unmatched junction bases numbered 11, after V lost 2 bases and J lost 7 bases. CDR3 sequence reads: CASSYTPSGAKNEQFF. DNA of the CDR3: TGTGCCAGCAGTTACACCCCGAGCGGGGCTAAGAATGAGCAGTTCTTC.

The J gene is TRBJ2-3, the V gene TRBV13; 8 bases are a match to TRBD2. The CDR3 length is 16 residues. Unmatched junction bases numbered 9, after V lost 5 bases and J lost 2 bases. The germline V gene encodes CDR1 PRHDT and CDR2 FYEKMQ (reference sequence). The CDR3 DNA reads TGTGCCAGCAGCCCTCGGGGGGGGGAGTACACAGATACGCAGTATTTT. The encoded protein is CASSPRGGEYTDTQYF.

In this sample, this clone turned up a few times. The chain joins TRBV7-9 to TRBJ1-6; TRBD1 agrees at 8 bases. The CDR3 sequence is 16 residues long. V gave up 3 bases and J gave up 2 bases; unmatched junction bases: 3. Per the germline V gene, CDR1 is SEHNR and CDR2 is FQNEAQ (reference sequence). The chain's CDR3 is CASSLDRVAYNSPLHF. Here the CDR3 DNA reads TGTGCCAGCAGCTTGGACAGGGTAGCCTATAATTCACCCCTCCACTTT.